This entry is about one T cell receptor beta chain. Germline-derived CDR1 and CDR2 are SGDLS and YYNGEE. V was pared by 3 bases and J by 8 bases, with 17 bases between. The CDR3 runs 14 residues. The data stem from a study of blood T cell repertoires in COVID-19. Data came from immunoSEQ multiplex PCR; TCRdb stores just in-frame clones and leaves some out. The sample has about 320,000 clones, approximately 81% seen once. The chain has TRBV9 and TRBJ1-2, with a possible D match to TRBD1 (6 bases). This TCR derives from a woman aged 25 to 45 who had been exposed to COVID-19. Sequencing was performed on PBMCs or T cells enriched from blood (not recorded which). The CDR3 protein is CASSAYRGGAGYTF. DNA of the CDR3: TGTGCCAGCAGCGCCTACCGGGGGGGCGCGGGCTACACCTTC. Variable domain in full (rest from reference TRBV9 and TRBJ1-2): DSGVTQTPKHLITATGQRVTLRCSPRSGDLSVYWYQQSLDQGLQFLIQYYNGEERAKGNILERFSAQQFPDLHSELNLSSLELGDSALYFCASSAYRGGAGYTFGSGTRLTVV.